These 27 T cell receptor beta chains originate from one sample sequenced in a study of blood T cell repertoires in COVID-19. Sequencing used immunoSEQ multiplex PCR; TCRdb keeps in-frame clones, though not all of them. The table lists roughly 300,000 clones, approximately 88% of them singletons, with 5% to 7.5% in the top ten. Material: peripheral blood. The receptor set was obtained from a young man who had recovered from COVID-19.

The chain is built from TRBV12-2 and TRBJ2-7; the D call of TRBD2 is as the table states it, not checked on the DNA. TRBV12-2 is labeled a pseudogene. This CDR3 has 17 amino acids. In nucleotides, the CDR3 is TGTGCAAGTCGCTGGCCTTTGGGACTAGCGGCCTTCTGGGAGCAGTACTTC. Its translation is CASRWPLGLAAFWEQYF.

V is TRBV18 and J is TRBJ1-5, with a weak D call TRBD1 (5 bases). The germline V gene encodes CDR1 KGHSH and CDR2 LQKENI. CDR3 length equals 15 residues. V lost 1 base and J 7 bases, leaving 14 bases between the germline ends. The CDR3 sequence: CASSPLDSPGQPQHF. As DNA, the CDR3 is TGTGCCAGCTCACCACTTGACAGCCCCGGGCAGCCCCAGCATTTT.

The CDR3 bases are TGTGCCAGCTCACCCGATTCTAACTCCTACGAGCAGTACTTC. Translating it yields CASSPDSNSYEQYF. The chain has TRBV18 and TRBJ2-7, with unresolved D. This CDR3 region has 14 residues. The V end was cut by 3 bases, the J end by 0 bases, with 9 bases between. Germline V gives CDR1 KGHSH, CDR2 LQKENI.

V and J are TRBV2 and TRBJ1-1, with D perhaps TRBD1 (6 bases). V lost 3 bases to trimming and J lost 3 bases, with 20 bases between them. The germline V gene has CDR1 SNHLY and CDR2 FYNNEI. This CDR3 contains 17 residues. CDR3 coding DNA: TGTGCCAGCAGTGAGTTTGGGGGCCGCATCATGGACACTGAAGCTTTCTTT. Amino acids: CASSEFGGRIMDTEAFF.

The CDR3, as DNA: TGTGCCAGCAGCTTCTCCGGACAGGAAACCTACGAGCAGTACTTC. This sequence encodes CASSFSGQETYEQYF. J is TRBJ2-7 and V is TRBV7-2; 7 bases line up with TRBD1. Germline CDR1 is SGHTA and CDR2 is FQGNSA. This CDR3 is built from 15 residues. Germline trimming cut 3 bases from V and 2 bases from J; bases unmatched to any gene: 7.

The chain uses TRBV2 and TRBJ1-2; D gene ambiguous. Germline V gene sequence: CDR1 SNHLY, CDR2 FYNNEI. CDR3 size: 14 residues. V lost 6 bases and J 4 bases, leaving 15 bases between the germline ends. The CDR3 spells CASSLNGNFYGYTF. The CDR3 DNA sequence: TGTGCCAGCAGCCTAAACGGGAACTTCTATGGCTACACCTTC.

The chain couples TRBV13 to TRBJ2-7; 11 bases are shared with TRBD2. CDR1 is PRHDT and CDR2 is FYEKMQ in the germline V gene (reference sequence). The CDR3 runs 15 residues. The V and J ends lost 7 bases and 4 bases, in that order; junction bases with no gene match: 9. As DNA, the CDR3 is TGTGCCAGCACCGTGTCCGGGACTAGCGGTTACGAGCAGTACTTC. Protein product: CASTVSGTSGYEQYF.

This clone is a singleton in its sample. V and J are TRBV5-1 and TRBJ2-5, with 10 bases that match TRBD2. V trimming: 0 bases; J trimming: 5 bases; junction bases outside the gene matches: 7. The CDR3 has 16 residues. Looked up from germline, CDR1 is SGHRS and CDR2 is YFSETQ. In DNA form, the CDR3 reads TGCGCCAGCAGCTTGGAGGCTAGCGGGGGTGTGGAGACCCAGTACTTC. This translates into CASSLEASGGVETQYF.

The rearrangement joins TRBV6-5 to TRBJ2-7; 9 nucleotides line up with TRBD2. This CDR3 spans 16 amino acids. Looked up from germline, CDR1 is MNHEY and CDR2 is SVGAGI. V lost 0 bases to trimming and J lost 3 bases; unmatched junction nucleotides: 6. The CDR3 sequence: CASSYSILAGDYEQYF. The CDR3 DNA sequence: TGTGCCAGCAGTTACTCGATATTAGCGGGGGACTACGAGCAGTACTTC.

CDR3 DNA sequence: TGTGCCAGCAGTGATGCCCGGGACATACAAGAGACCCAGTACTTC. The encoded protein is CASSDARDIQETQYF. V and J are TRBV25-1 and TRBJ2-5, with D perhaps matching TRBD1 (6 bases). The V and J ends lost 3 bases and 2 bases respectively, with 13 bases between them. Germline CDR1 and CDR2: MGHDK and SYGVNS. The CDR3 has 15 residues.

The chain employs TRBV3-1 (or the pseudogene TRBV3-2) and TRBJ1-2, with 7 bases identical to TRBD1. Germline values: CDR1 LGHDT, CDR2 YNNKEL (reference sequence). The CDR3 is 15 amino acids. J was trimmed by 0 bases and V by 3 bases; bases with no gene match: 4. CDR3 nucleotides: TGTGCCAGCAGCCATCGACAGGGCACTAACTATGGCTACACCTTC. Its translation is CASSHRQGTNYGYTF.

The chain links TRBV9 to TRBJ2-7, with 12 positions matching TRBD1. There are 17 residues in the CDR3. After removal of 0 bases from V and 2 bases from J, the junction contained 6 bases not matched to a gene. Germline loops: CDR1 SGDLS, CDR2 YYNGEE. The CDR3 loop reads CASSVDAGTGGAYEQYF. The CDR3 DNA is TGTGCCAGCAGCGTAGATGCCGGGACAGGGGGCGCCTACGAGCAGTACTTC.

The rearrangement uses TRBV7-9 and TRBJ2-1; 9 nucleotides agree with TRBD1. The V gene's germline CDR1 is SEHNR and CDR2 FQNEAQ (reference sequence). This CDR3 region has 12 residues. V lost 5 bases to trimming and J lost 8 bases; unmatched junction nucleotides: 1. The CDR3 DNA reads as TGTGCCAGCAGCCGGACAGGGGATGAGCAGTTCTTC. This sequence encodes CASSRTGDEQFF. Full variable domain (rest looked up from reference TRBV7-9 and TRBJ2-1): DTGVSQNPRHKITKRGQNVTFRCDPISEHNRLYWYRQTLGQGPEFLTYFQNEAQLEKSRLLSDRFSAERPKGSFSTLEIQRTEQGDSAMYLCASSRTGDEQFFGPGTRLTVL.

V gene TRBV27 combines with J gene TRBJ1-1, with 11 bases aligning to TRBD1. Trimming took 6 bases from V and 11 from J; bases not matched to a gene: 11. The CDR3 runs to 14 residues. Germline lookup yields CDR1 MNHEY and CDR2 SMNVEV (reference sequence). In DNA, the CDR3 is TGTGCCAGCAGCCCGGACAGGGGGCAAAGGGTGGCTTTCTTT. Amino acid sequence: CASSPDRGQRVAFF.

This clone was seen a handful of times. The rearrangement links TRBV18 to TRBJ2-7, with a tentative D call TRBD1 (6 bases). The V end was cut by 5 bases, the J end by 2 bases, with 13 bases between. From germline, CDR1 is KGHSH and CDR2 LQKENI. The CDR3 is 14 residues long. CDR3 sequence: CASSTQGPPYEQYF. Here the CDR3 DNA reads TGTGCCAGCTCAACCCAGGGGCCCCCCTACGAGCAGTACTTC.

The chain uses TRBV5-4 and TRBJ2-1, with a weak D call TRBD1 (6 bases). The length of the CDR3 is 15 residues. The V and J ends lost 4 bases and 4 bases respectively, with 15 bases between them. Germline V gene data show CDR1 as SGHNT and CDR2 as YYREEE (reference sequence). The CDR3: CASSPRDTVYNEQFF. The DNA for the CDR3 is TGTGCCAGCAGCCCCCGGGACACCGTATACAATGAGCAGTTCTTC. Looking up the rest from reference TRBV5-4 and TRBJ2-1 gives the full variable domain: ETGVTQSPTHLIKTRGQQVTLRCSSQSGHNTVSWYQQALGQGPQFIFQYYREEENGRGNFPPRFSGLQFPNYSSELNVNALELDDSALYLCASSPRDTVYNEQFFGPGTRLTVL.

This clone was observed at least ten times. The chain employs TRBV12-3 or TRBV12-4 and TRBJ1-1; D gene uncertain. V was cut by 3 bases and J by 9 bases, with 14 bases left in between. The CDR3 sequence is 13 residues long. This CDR3 is CASSLSGTDKAFF. The CDR3 DNA is TGTGCCAGCAGTTTGTCTGGAACAGACAAAGCTTTCTTT.

This rearrangement joins TRBV19 to TRBJ1-1; weak D call: TRBD1 (6 bases). Trimming shortened V by 6 bases and J by 4 bases, and 12 bases separated the two germline ends. Germline CDR1 LNHDA, CDR2 SQIVND (reference sequence). The CDR3 runs 13 residues. The DNA of the CDR3 is TGTGCCAGTAGACCAGCGACAGGCACTGAAGCTTTCTTT. It specifies CASRPATGTEAFF.

The CDR3 region is CASRGQGGYNEQFF. CDR3 in DNA: TGTGCCAGCAGGGGACAGGGTGGGTACAATGAGCAGTTCTTC. The rearrangement links TRBV2 to TRBJ2-1; 9 bases are a match to TRBD1. Trimming removed 6 bases from V and 4 bases from J; junction bases left unmatched: 4. Germline V gene data show CDR1 as SNHLY and CDR2 as FYNNEI. CDR3 length equals 14 residues.

This clone showed up just a few times. This rearrangement joins TRBV7-3 to TRBJ2-7; the D gene is possibly TRBD1 (6 bases). V was pared by 5 bases and J by 2 bases, with 13 bases between. The CDR3 covers 14 residues. Per germline, CDR1 SGHTA and CDR2 FQGTGA. The CDR3 loop is CASSPGHVAYEQYF. The CDR3 DNA sequence: TGTGCCAGCAGCCCGGGACACGTTGCCTACGAGCAGTACTTC.

This clone was observed a handful of times. The chain uses TRBV27 and TRBJ2-1; TRBD2 matches 11 bases. CDR3 size: 17 residues. Losses at the gene ends were 3 bases for V and 9 bases for J; bases not matched to a gene: 13. Per the germline V gene, CDR1 is MNHEY and CDR2 is SMNVEV (reference sequence). The CDR3 DNA sequence: TGTGCCAGCAGTTTTTGGGCTAGCGGGGGGCCCACGGGTGAGCAGTTCTTC. It encodes CASSFWASGGPTGEQFF.

The chain joins TRBV27 to TRBJ2-5; D perhaps matches TRBD1 (6 bases). Germline CDR1 reads MNHEY; CDR2 reads SMNVEV (reference sequence). The V end was cut by 5 bases, the J end by 4 bases, with 8 bases between. This CDR3 region has 12 residues. CDR3 sequence (DNA): TGTGCCAGCAGTACACAGGGAGAGACCCAGTACTTC. Translation gives CASSTQGETQYF.

This rearrangement joins TRBV10-3 to TRBJ2-2; TRBD2 matches 15 bases. The germline CDR1 and CDR2 sequences are ENHRY and SYGVKD. This CDR3 is 18 amino acids long. J lost 1 base, V lost 4 bases, and 4 bases had no gene match. CDR3 in DNA: TGTGCCATCAGTGGTGGACTAGCGGGGGGGAAGAACACCGGGGAGCTGTTTTTT. This sequence encodes CAISGGLAGGKNTGELFF.

The gene calls are TRBV11-2 and TRBJ2-1; no definite D call. CDR1 SGHAT and CDR2 FQNNGV come from the germline V gene. V was shortened by 3 bases and J by 9 bases, with 3 bases between the two germline ends. The CDR3 spans 10 residues. The CDR3 loop reads CASSFGEQFF. Here the CDR3 DNA reads TGTGCCAGCAGCTTCGGTGAGCAGTTCTTC. Looking up the rest from reference TRBV11-2 and TRBJ2-1 gives the full variable domain: EAGVAQSPRYKIIEKRQSVAFWCNPISGHATLYWYQQILGQGPKLLIQFQNNGVVDDSQLPKDRFSAERLKGVDSTLKIQPAKLEDSAVYLCASSFGEQFFGPGTRLTVL.

The rearrangement uses TRBV12-5 and TRBJ1-2, with TRBD1 matching over 7 bases. The CDR3 loop spans 14 amino acids. Per the germline V gene, CDR1 is LGHNT and CDR2 is FRNRAP. The trim removed 1 base at V and 3 bases at J, leaving 2 bases unmatched. The CDR3 DNA is TGTGCTAGTGGTTTGGGCACAGGGGACTATGGCTACACCTTC. Translating it yields CASGLGTGDYGYTF.

CDR3: CASSPRGQGSDGYTF. In DNA, the CDR3 is TGTGCCAGCTCACCAAGGGGACAGGGCTCAGATGGCTACACCTTC. The chain has TRBV18 and TRBJ1-2; 9 bases are a match to TRBD1. V gave up 2 bases and J gave up 6 bases; unmatched junction bases: 7. CDR1 is KGHSH and CDR2 is LQKENI in the germline V gene. The CDR3 consists of 15 residues.

J is TRBJ2-1 and V is TRBV4-2; 16 bases are shared with TRBD2. The CDR3 sequence is 18 residues long. The ends lost 0 bases at V and 4 bases at J; junction bases unmatched: 3. Germline values: CDR1 LGHNA, CDR2 YNFKEQ. CDR3 sequence (DNA): TGTGCCAGCAGCCAAGAGGGACTAGCGGGGGGGCAATACAATGAGCAGTTCTTC. Amino acid sequence: CASSQEGLAGGQYNEQFF.